This TCR beta chain was sequenced for a study of cytomegalovirus exposure and HLA in healthy donors. Findings and caveats of the study: Earlier analysis found most TCR beta V segments productive about 87% or about 30% of the time.

With regard to this clone: Its antigen is still unknown.

The study ran its PCR with 60 Vbeta and 13 Jbeta primers. Measured with immunoSEQ multiplex PCR; TCRdb has only the in-frame clones, and not every one. The table includes over 200,000 clones, approximately 70% detected once. There are 13 residues in the CDR3. Germline values: CDR1 SGHRS, CDR2 YFSETQ. V lost 8 bases to trimming and J lost 1 base, with 12 bases between them. The V and J genes are TRBV5-1 and TRBJ1-1; D call uncertain. The sample was PBMCs. This sequence was found in a middle-aged man in good health and CMV-seropositive. CDR3 sequence (DNA): TGCGCCAGTGCAAGAGGGAAGAACACTGAAGCTTTCTTT. Its protein product is CASARGKNTEAFF.